What follows describes a single T cell receptor (beta chain). This CDR3 comprises 14 residues. V lost 3 bases and J 4 bases, leaving 15 bases between the germline ends. Germline CDR1 and CDR2: GTSNPN and SVGIG (reference sequence). As originally analysed: Reference gene primer amplification in the assay estimated nucleated cell counts. The repertoire was sequenced with immunoSEQ multiplex PCR; TCRdb's copy has only in-frame clones and lacks some. V, J and clone size are taken as reported in that table, and D and trimming were inferred from the DNA itself. The data show approximately 140,000 clones, roughly four fifths seen once. These data are taken from a study of blood T cell repertoires in COVID-19. Study-wide context: Acute and convalescent COVID-19 specimens originated in the United States, Italy and Spain.

The material sequenced was peripheral blood. The chain employs TRBV30 and TRBJ1-2; no clear D gene. The clonotype comes from a middle-aged man with active or convalescent COVID-19. CDR3 DNA: TGTGCCTGGAGGCTCCCGGGAGCCATCTATGGCTACACCTTC. It yields the protein CAWRLPGAIYGYTF. The whole variable domain, filled in from reference TRBV30 and TRBJ1-2, reads SQTIHQWPATLVQPVGSPLSLECTVEGTSNPNLYWYRQAAGRGLQLLFYSVGIGQISSEVPQNLSASRPQDRQFILSSKKLLLSDSGFYLCAWRLPGAIYGYTFGSGTRLTVV.